Given below is one TCR beta chain in context. The data belong to a study of control samples from healthy donors and cancer patients. Sequencing used immunoSEQ multiplex PCR; TCRdb keeps in-frame clones, though not all of them. Among about 130,000 clones listed, roughly 87% were seen once. Sequencing used blood. This TCR was recovered from a man aged 18-30 years in good health.

The CDR3 DNA reads TGTGCCAGCAGCTTAGTGAGGAGCCAAGAGACCCAGTACTTC. Amino acids: CASSLVRSQETQYF. The chain employs TRBV7-7 and TRBJ2-5; D remains ambiguous. The CDR3 runs to 14 residues. The V end lost 1 base, the J end lost 1 base, and 7 bases lay between the germline ends. From germline, CDR1 is SSHAT and CDR2 FNYEAQ (reference sequence).